This T cell receptor (beta chain) is drawn from a study of cytomegalovirus exposure and HLA in healthy donors. The study, taken as a whole, reports: Association of 16,951 TCR beta sequences with HLA alleles was found at 0.05 false discovery rate in a later analysis. Donor immune exposure was known only as CMV serostatus. Accurate prediction of HLA-A and HLA-B alleles (for most subjects) was reportedly achieved from TCR beta sequences. Rare TCR sequences predominated, though certain public TCRs were found in many donors.

Comment on this clone: Its antigen remains unidentified.

Germline assignment: CDR1 SGDLS and CDR2 YYNGEE. This CDR3 has 15 amino acids. The V and J ends lost 0 bases and 8 bases, in that order; junction bases with no gene match: 4. It was with 60 Vbeta and 13 Jbeta primers that the PCR ran. Method: immunoSEQ multiplex PCR; TCRdb's copy keeps in-frame clones and lacks some. This table holds around 96,000 clones, approximately 72% found once. The sequencing input was PBMCs. The rearrangement uses TRBV9 and TRBJ1-6, with TRBD1 matching over 8 bases. The sequence derives from a man aged 25 to 40 in good health and CMV-seropositive. CDR3 region: CASSVAVTGDSPLHF. The CDR3 bases are TGTGCCAGCAGCGTAGCAGTGACAGGGGATTCACCCCTCCACTTT.